The 23 T cell receptor beta chains given below trace back to one sample, sequenced in a study of blood T cell repertoires in COVID-19. Clones were read by immunoSEQ multiplex PCR, and TCRdb kept only the in-frame ones, dropping some. This table has about 180,000 clones, about 85% appearing once. The sample was peripheral blood. The source is a person aged 70 to 79 with COVID-19, enrolled during active disease.

This clone has just a few counts. The chain uses TRBV29-1 and TRBJ1-2; TRBD1 is a possible D gene (5 bases). CDR3 length equals 14 residues. Per germline, CDR1 SQVTM and CDR2 ANQGSEA. V lost 2 bases to trimming and J lost 6 bases, with 16 bases between them. CDR3 sequence (DNA): TGCAGCGTTGAATCCCCCAGGGCTGAACATGGCTACACCTTC. Amino acid sequence: CSVESPRAEHGYTF. Full variable domain (outside the CDR3, taken from reference TRBV29-1 and TRBJ1-2): SAVISQKPSRDICQRGTSLTIQCQVDSQVTMMFWYRQQPGQSLTLIATANQGSEATYESGFVIDKFPISRPNLTFSTLTVSNMSPEDSSIYLCSVESPRAEHGYTFGSGTRLTVV.

This clone was seen a single time. This chain's CDR3 is CASSKAGGTNSPLHF. The CDR3 region has the DNA TGTGCCAGCAGCAAAGCAGGGGGCACTAATTCACCCCTCCACTTT. The V call is TRBV9, the J call TRBJ1-6, with 8 bases that match TRBD1. This CDR3 is 15 amino acids long. The V segment lost 4 bases and the J segment 6 bases; nucleotides outside the gene matches: 6. CDR1 is SGDLS and CDR2 is YYNGEE in the germline V gene.

The chain couples TRBV24-1 to TRBJ2-5, with D possibly being TRBD1 (8 bases). The CDR3 contains 15 residues. Germline CDR1 is KGHDR and CDR2 is SFDVKD. Trimming left V 5 bases short and J 2 bases short, with 14 bases between. CDR3 in DNA: TGTGCCACCAGTGCGGGGGGACAGGATCAAGAGACCCAGTACTTC. It is translated as CATSAGGQDQETQYF.

This clone occurred once. The J gene is TRBJ1-2, the V gene TRBV28, with TRBD1 matching over 7 bases. CDR3 length equals 14 residues. J lost 5 bases, V lost 7 bases, and 10 bases had no gene match. Germline V CDR1 and CDR2: MDHEN, SYDVKM. The DNA for the CDR3 is TGTGCCAGCAAGGGGGCGGGGGGCCCATATGGCTACACCTTC. Translated, it gives CASKGAGGPYGYTF.

The rearrangement uses TRBV10-3 and TRBJ2-1; D possibly corresponds to TRBD2 (5 bases). The CDR3 is 16 amino acids. The germline V gene has CDR1 ENHRY and CDR2 SYGVKD. Deletions cut 1 base from V and 7 bases from J, with 17 bases between. The CDR3 bases are TGTGCCATCAGTGAGTTGTGGCGCACAACGGGAAATGAGCAGTTCTTC. Its protein is CAISELWRTTGNEQFF.

V and J are TRBV5-4 and TRBJ1-1, with TRBD1 as a possible D gene (5 bases). CDR3 size: 15 residues. From germline, CDR1 is SGHNT and CDR2 YYREEE (reference sequence). The ends were cut back, 7 bases at V and 3 bases at J, with 19 bases in the middle. The CDR3 spells CASGLRRGGDTEAFF. The CDR3 DNA follows: TGTGCCAGCGGGCTCCGACGGGGGGGAGACACTGAAGCTTTCTTT. Variable domain in full (rest from reference TRBV5-4 and TRBJ1-1): ETGVTQSPTHLIKTRGQQVTLRCSSQSGHNTVSWYQQALGQGPQFIFQYYREEENGRGNFPPRFSGLQFPNYSSELNVNALELDDSALYLCASGLRRGGDTEAFFGQGTRLTVV.

The rearrangement uses TRBV5-4 and TRBJ2-3; 7 bases are a match to TRBD2. CDR3 length equals 15 residues. V lost 10 bases to trimming and J lost 2 bases; unmatched junction nucleotides: 13. Germline values: CDR1 SGHNT, CDR2 YYREEE (reference sequence). CDR3 DNA sequence: TGTGCCTCTCAGACAGCGGGAAACCCCACAGATACGCAGTATTTT. Translating gives CASQTAGNPTDTQYF.

The table lists this clone with a count of one. V is TRBV5-6 and J is TRBJ1-4; the match to TRBD1 covers 7 bases. Germline V gene lookup returns CDR1 SGHDT and CDR2 YYEEEE. Germline trimming cut 4 bases from V and 3 bases from J; bases unmatched to any gene: 9. This CDR3 comprises 16 residues. The CDR3 sequence is CASSLLGGESNEKLFF. The CDR3 DNA sequence: TGTGCCAGCAGCCTGCTAGGGGGCGAGTCTAATGAAAAACTGTTTTTT.

This clone was detected only a few times. The chain links TRBV6-5 to TRBJ1-1, with D possibly matching TRBD1 (5 bases). Germline assignment: CDR1 MNHEY and CDR2 SVGAGI. V was clipped by 7 bases and J by 3 bases, with 12 bases between them. The CDR3 extends over 13 amino acids. The CDR3, as DNA: TGTGCCAGCACCCAGGGAATGTACACTGAAGCTTTCTTT. Protein product: CASTQGMYTEAFF.

This sequence joins TRBV19 and TRBJ1-5; TRBD1 matches at 7 bases. The CDR3 sequence is 15 residues long. Germline V gene sequence: CDR1 LNHDA, CDR2 SQIVND (reference sequence). V lost 4 bases to trimming and J lost 5 bases; unmatched junction nucleotides: 8. In nucleotides, the CDR3 is TGTGCCAGTAGTACCCGACAGGGTACCGATCAGCCCCAGCATTTT. It yields the protein CASSTRQGTDQPQHF.

This chain links TRBV7-9 with TRBJ1-1, with 7 positions matching TRBD1. This CDR3 is 16 amino acids long. V was pared by 5 bases and J by 5 bases, with 14 bases of the junction left unmatched. Germline values: CDR1 SEHNR, CDR2 FQNEAQ (reference sequence). CDR3 sequence (DNA): TGTGCCAGCAGCACTCGGACAGGAACGAACTTTACTGAAGCTTTCTTT. Protein sequence: CASSTRTGTNFTEAFF.

There are a few counts of this clone. The chain combines TRBV25-1 with TRBJ2-2; 9 bases align to TRBD1. Germline loops: CDR1 MGHDK, CDR2 SYGVNS. The trim removed 6 bases at V and 1 base at J, leaving 9 bases unmatched. This CDR3 has 17 amino acids. The CDR3 DNA reads as TGTGCCAGCAGCCGACTAGGGACAGGGCGGAACACCGGGGAGCTGTTTTTT. Encoded protein: CASSRLGTGRNTGELFF.

The V gene is TRBV2, the J gene TRBJ2-1; D is perhaps TRBD1 (5 bases). Trimming took off 5 bases at V and 6 bases at J, with 14 bases between the two ends. CDR3 length equals 14 residues. The germline CDR1 and CDR2 sequences are SNHLY and FYNNEI. The CDR3 loop is CASSRGYHGNEQFF. CDR3 nucleotides: TGTGCCAGCAGTAGGGGCTATCACGGCAATGAGCAGTTCTTC. The full variable domain, in which reference TRBV2 and TRBJ2-1 provide the parts outside the CDR3, is EPEVTQTPSHQVTQMGQEVILRCVPISNHLYFYWYRQILGQKVEFLVSFYNNEISEKSEIFDDQFSVERPDGSNFTLKIRSTKLEDSAMYFCASSRGYHGNEQFFGPGTRLTVL.

The gene calls are TRBV7-3 and TRBJ2-3; D possibly corresponds to TRBD1 (9 bases). Trimming shortened V by 5 bases and J by 0 bases, and 18 bases separated the two germline ends. CDR1 is SGHTA and CDR2 is FQGTGA in the germline V gene. This CDR3 is 17 amino acids long. The DNA for the CDR3 is TGTGCCAGCAGCCCACCGGGGGGGACAGGGAGCACAGATACGCAGTATTTT. It codes for CASSPPGGTGSTDTQYF.

The chain combines TRBV7-2 with TRBJ2-7; possible D gene TRBD2, 6 bases. CDR3 length: 19 amino acids. V was pared by 3 bases and J by 2 bases, with 26 bases between. Germline V gene lookup returns CDR1 SGHTA and CDR2 FQGNSA. CDR3 coding DNA: TGTGCCAGCAGCTTTCCGCGGGACTCTTCACCTCACCCTCCCTACGAGCAGTACTTC. Residues: CASSFPRDSSPHPPYEQYF.

CDR3 sequence: CASSLNGRNNYGYTF. In DNA form, the CDR3 reads TGTGCCAGCAGTTTAAATGGCAGAAACAACTATGGCTACACCTTC. The chain is built from TRBV27 and TRBJ1-2; D remains unclear. The CDR3 covers 15 residues. Germline CDR1 reads MNHEY; CDR2 reads SMNVEV (reference sequence). Trimming stripped 2 bases from V and 2 bases from J, with 12 bases between.

The chain recombines TRBV6-1 with TRBJ1-2, with a tentative D call TRBD1 (5 bases). The germline V gene encodes CDR1 MNHNS and CDR2 SASEGT. CDR3 size: 15 residues. The V end was cut by 2 bases, the J end by 1 base, with 11 bases between. CDR3 in DNA: TGTGCCAGCAGTGAACAGGGAGGTTTTAACTATGGCTACACCTTC. Residues: CASSEQGGFNYGYTF.

This chain uses TRBV18 with TRBJ1-1, with 8 bases matching TRBD1. This CDR3 comprises 13 residues. CDR1 is KGHSH, CDR2 LQKENI, per germline. Trimming took 5 bases from V and 3 from J; bases not matched to a gene: 2. Here the CDR3 reads CASSRTGYTEAFF. CDR3 DNA: TGTGCCAGCTCAAGGACAGGGTACACTGAAGCTTTCTTT.

The chain recombines TRBV30 with TRBJ1-2, with D hard to call. The V and J ends lost 3 bases and 7 bases respectively, with 12 bases between them. CDR1 GTSNPN and CDR2 SVGIG come from the germline V gene (reference sequence). There are 12 residues in the CDR3. The CDR3 nucleotides read TGTGCCTGGAGACTTTCGCCGGGTGGCTACACCTTC. It translates to CAWRLSPGGYTF.

The chain joins TRBV9 to TRBJ2-3; D is unresolved. The CDR3 has 15 amino acids. The germline gives CDR1 SGDLS, CDR2 YYNGEE. The ends were cut back, 4 bases at V and 2 bases at J, with 14 bases in the middle. The CDR3 spells CASSPPRVHTDTQYF. DNA for the CDR3: TGTGCCAGCAGCCCTCCCCGGGTACACACAGATACGCAGTATTTT.

This sequence joins TRBV27 and TRBJ1-5; 10 bases line up with TRBD1. This CDR3 has 13 residues. Germline V gene lookup returns CDR1 MNHEY and CDR2 SMNVEV (reference sequence). V trimming: 6 bases; J trimming: 5 bases; junction bases outside the gene matches: 1. The CDR3 region is CASRTGGDQPQHF. As DNA, the CDR3 is TGTGCCAGCAGGACAGGGGGCGATCAGCCCCAGCATTTT.

This clone has a handful of counts. The gene calls are TRBV19 and TRBJ2-3; 9 positions match TRBD1. Germline V gives CDR1 LNHDA, CDR2 SQIVND (reference sequence). Trimming took 5 bases from V and 6 from J; bases not matched to a gene: 6. The CDR3 has 14 amino acids. CDR3 sequence reads: CASSLGTGPDTQYF. DNA of the CDR3: TGTGCCAGTAGTCTAGGGACAGGGCCGGATACGCAGTATTTT.

In this sample, this clone turned up once. This chain connects TRBV6-2 or TRBV6-3 to TRBJ1-5; 8 nucleotides agree with TRBD1. V was clipped by 5 bases and J by 2 bases; unmatched bases: 2. The CDR3 spans 14 residues. The germline V gene has CDR1 MNHEY and CDR2 SVGEGT. The CDR3 bases are TGTGCCAGCAGTCAGACAGGGGGCAATCAGCCCCAGCATTTT. This translates into CASSQTGGNQPQHF.